This T cell receptor (beta chain) was observed in a study of T cell repertoires in cytomegalovirus infection. Study summary: Through public TCR beta signatures, both CMV infection and matching HLA type were indicated.

Study-wide findings and caveats: Adding up the frequency of public TCR beta families identified people who carried CMV plus the relevant HLA. CMV-specific TCR beta clonotypes restricted by HLA-C dominated the ex vivo response.

A single record per CDR3 protein comes from TCRdb applying MiXCR to the reads. The sample consists of approximately 180,000 distinct CDR3 sequences, roughly 20% of them appearing once. Of note for this clonotype: The antigen is undetermined.

Germline V gives CDR1 MDHEN, CDR2 SYDVKM. This CDR3 comprises 18 residues. V shed 3 bases, J shed 2 bases, and the junction held 12 bases outside the gene matches. The clonotype was recovered from a human donor in good health (CMV status not recorded). Some clones in this sample may be carry-over from other donors' samples. Material: PBMCs. The J gene is TRBJ2-7, the V gene TRBV28; 11 positions match TRBD2. The CDR3 DNA is TGTGCCAGCAGTTTCTGGCTAGCGGGAGGTGCGGAAGCCTACGAGCAGTACTTC. This translates into CASSFWLAGGAEAYEQYF.